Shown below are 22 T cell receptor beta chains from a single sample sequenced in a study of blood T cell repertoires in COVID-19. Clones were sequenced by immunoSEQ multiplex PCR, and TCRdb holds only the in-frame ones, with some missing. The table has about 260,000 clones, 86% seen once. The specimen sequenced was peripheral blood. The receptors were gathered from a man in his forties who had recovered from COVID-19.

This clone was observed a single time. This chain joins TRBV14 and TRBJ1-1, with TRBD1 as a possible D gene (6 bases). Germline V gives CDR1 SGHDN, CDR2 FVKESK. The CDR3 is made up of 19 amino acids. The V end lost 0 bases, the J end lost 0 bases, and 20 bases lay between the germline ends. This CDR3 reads CASSQERTGQTRLNTEAFF. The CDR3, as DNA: TGTGCCAGCAGCCAAGAGAGGACTGGACAGACCAGACTGAACACTGAAGCTTTCTTT.

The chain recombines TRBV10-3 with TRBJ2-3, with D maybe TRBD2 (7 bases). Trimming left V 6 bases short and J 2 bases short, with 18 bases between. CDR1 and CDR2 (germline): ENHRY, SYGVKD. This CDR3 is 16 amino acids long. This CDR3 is CAISRGGGMDTDTQYF. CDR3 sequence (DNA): TGTGCCATCAGCCGAGGGGGGGGGATGGACACAGATACGCAGTATTTT.

Here the CDR3 reads CASSSIPRVDYEQYF. The CDR3 DNA is TGTGCCAGCTCATCCATTCCGAGGGTTGACTACGAGCAGTACTTC. This rearrangement joins TRBV18 to TRBJ2-7; the D gene is possibly TRBD2 (5 bases). Germline CDR1 KGHSH, CDR2 LQKENI. Trimming removed 5 bases from V and 3 bases from J, with 17 bases in between. The CDR3 is made up of 15 amino acids.

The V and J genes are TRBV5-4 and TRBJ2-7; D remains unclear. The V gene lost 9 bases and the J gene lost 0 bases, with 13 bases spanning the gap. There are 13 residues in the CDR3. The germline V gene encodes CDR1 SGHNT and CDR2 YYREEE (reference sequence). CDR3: CATSTTLSYEQYF. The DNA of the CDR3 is TGTGCCACCTCCACGACACTCTCCTACGAGCAGTACTTC.

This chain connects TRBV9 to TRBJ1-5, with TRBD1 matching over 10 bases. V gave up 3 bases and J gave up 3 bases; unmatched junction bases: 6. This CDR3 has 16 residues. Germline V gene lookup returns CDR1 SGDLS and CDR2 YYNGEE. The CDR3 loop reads CASSAGTGVYNQPQHF. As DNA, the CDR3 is TGTGCCAGCAGCGCCGGGACAGGGGTCTACAATCAGCCCCAGCATTTT.

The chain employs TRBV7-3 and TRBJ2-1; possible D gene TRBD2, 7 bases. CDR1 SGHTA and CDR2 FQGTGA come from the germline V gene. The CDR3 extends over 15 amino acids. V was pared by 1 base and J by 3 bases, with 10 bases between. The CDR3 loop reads CASSLRGGLYNEQFF. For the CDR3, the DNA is TGTGCCAGCAGCTTAAGGGGGGGCCTCTACAATGAGCAGTTCTTC.

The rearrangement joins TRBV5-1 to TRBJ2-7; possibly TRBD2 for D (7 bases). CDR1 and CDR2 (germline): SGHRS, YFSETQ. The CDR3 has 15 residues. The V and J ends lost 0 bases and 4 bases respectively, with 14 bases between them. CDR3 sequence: CASSLEKGGTYEQYF. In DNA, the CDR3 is TGCGCCAGCAGCTTGGAGAAGGGGGGGACTTACGAGCAGTACTTC. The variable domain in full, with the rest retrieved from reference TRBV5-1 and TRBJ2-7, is KAGVTQTPRYLIKTRGQQVTLSCSPISGHRSVSWYQQTPGQGLQFLFEYFSETQRNKGNFPGRFSGRQFSNSRSEMNVSTLELGDSALYLCASSLEKGGTYEQYFGPGTRLTVT.

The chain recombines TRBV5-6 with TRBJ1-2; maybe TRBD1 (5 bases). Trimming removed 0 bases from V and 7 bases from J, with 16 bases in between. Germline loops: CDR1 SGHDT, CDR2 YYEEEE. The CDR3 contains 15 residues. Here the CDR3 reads CASSLAQVLSAGYTF. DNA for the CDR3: TGTGCCAGCAGCTTGGCACAGGTGCTCTCTGCTGGCTACACCTTC.

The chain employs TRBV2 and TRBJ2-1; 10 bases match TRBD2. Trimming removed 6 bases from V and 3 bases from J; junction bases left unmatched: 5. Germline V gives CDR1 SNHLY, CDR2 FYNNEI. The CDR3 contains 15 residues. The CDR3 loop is CASSLLAGDYNEQFF. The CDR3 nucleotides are TGTGCCAGCAGCCTGCTAGCGGGGGACTACAATGAGCAGTTCTTC.

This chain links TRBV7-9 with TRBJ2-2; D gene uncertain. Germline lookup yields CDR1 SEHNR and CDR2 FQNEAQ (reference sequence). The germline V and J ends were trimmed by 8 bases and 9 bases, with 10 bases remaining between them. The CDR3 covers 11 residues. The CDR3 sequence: CASGQQWELFF. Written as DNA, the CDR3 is TGTGCCAGCGGTCAACAGTGGGAGCTGTTTTTT. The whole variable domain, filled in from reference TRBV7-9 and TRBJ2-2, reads DTGVSQNPRHKITKRGQNVTFRCDPISEHNRLYWYRQTLGQGPEFLTYFQNEAQLEKSRLLSDRFSAERPKGSFSTLEIQRTEQGDSAMYLCASGQQWELFFGEGSRLTVL.

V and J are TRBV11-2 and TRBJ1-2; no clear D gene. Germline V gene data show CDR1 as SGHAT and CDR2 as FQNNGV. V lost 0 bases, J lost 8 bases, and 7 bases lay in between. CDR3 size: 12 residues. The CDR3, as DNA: TGTGCCAGCAGCTTAGACCTCTTGGGCTACACCTTC. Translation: CASSLDLLGYTF.

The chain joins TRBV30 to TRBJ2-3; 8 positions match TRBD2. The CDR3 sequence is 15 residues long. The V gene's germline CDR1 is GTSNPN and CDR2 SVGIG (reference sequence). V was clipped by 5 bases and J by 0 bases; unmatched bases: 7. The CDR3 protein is CAWGIAGPSTDTQYF. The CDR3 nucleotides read TGTGCCTGGGGGATAGCGGGACCCAGCACAGATACGCAGTATTTT.

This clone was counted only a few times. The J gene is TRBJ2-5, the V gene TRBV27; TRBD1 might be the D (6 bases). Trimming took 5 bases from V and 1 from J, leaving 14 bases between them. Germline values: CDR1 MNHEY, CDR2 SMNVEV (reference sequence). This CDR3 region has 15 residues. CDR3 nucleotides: TGTGCCAGCAGTAGACAGGCTCCCTTCCAAGAGACCCAGTACTTC. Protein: CASSRQAPFQETQYF.

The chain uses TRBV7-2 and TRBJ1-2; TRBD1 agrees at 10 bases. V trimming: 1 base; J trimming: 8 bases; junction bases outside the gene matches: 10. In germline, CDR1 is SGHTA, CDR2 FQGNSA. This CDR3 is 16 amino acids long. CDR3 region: CASSLVAGQGPGGYTF. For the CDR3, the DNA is TGTGCCAGCAGCTTAGTTGCGGGACAGGGGCCCGGGGGCTACACCTTC.

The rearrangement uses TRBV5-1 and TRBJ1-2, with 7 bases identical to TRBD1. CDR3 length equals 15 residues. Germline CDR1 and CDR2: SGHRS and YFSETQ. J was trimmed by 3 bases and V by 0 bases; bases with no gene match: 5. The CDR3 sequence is CASSLEGRGDYGYTF. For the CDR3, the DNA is TGCGCCAGCAGCTTGGAGGGCAGGGGGGACTATGGCTACACCTTC. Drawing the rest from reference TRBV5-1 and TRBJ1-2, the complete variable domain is KAGVTQTPRYLIKTRGQQVTLSCSPISGHRSVSWYQQTPGQGLQFLFEYFSETQRNKGNFPGRFSGRQFSNSRSEMNVSTLELGDSALYLCASSLEGRGDYGYTFGSGTRLTVV.

As DNA, the CDR3 is TGTGCCAGTAGTCTGGGGACAGCCCAAACCTTC. This encodes CASSLGTAQTF. The rearrangement joins TRBV19 to TRBJ1-2; TRBD1 matches 7 bases. Germline V lookup: CDR1 LNHDA, CDR2 SQIVND (reference sequence). This CDR3 has 11 amino acids. The J segment lost 14 bases and the V segment lost 5 bases, leaving 8 bases of the junction unmatched. The full variable domain, in which reference TRBV19 and TRBJ1-2 provide the parts outside the CDR3, is DGGITQSPKYLFRKEGQNVTLSCEQNLNHDAMYWYRQDPGQGLRLIYYSQIVNDFQKGDIAEGYSVSREKKESFPLTVTSAQKNPTAFYLCASSLGTAQTFGSGTRLTVV.

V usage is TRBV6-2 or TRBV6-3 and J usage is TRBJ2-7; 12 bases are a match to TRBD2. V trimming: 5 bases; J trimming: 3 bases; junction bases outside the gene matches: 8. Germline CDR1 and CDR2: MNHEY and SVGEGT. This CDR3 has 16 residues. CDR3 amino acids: CASSPLAGGTYYEQYF. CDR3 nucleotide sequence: TGTGCCAGCAGTCCACTAGCGGGAGGAACCTACTACGAGCAGTACTTC.

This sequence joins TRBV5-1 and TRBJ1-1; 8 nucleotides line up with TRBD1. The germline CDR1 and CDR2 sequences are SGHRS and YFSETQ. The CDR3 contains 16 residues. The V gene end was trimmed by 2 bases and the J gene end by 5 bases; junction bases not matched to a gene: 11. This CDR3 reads CASSLGPGGSGTEAFF. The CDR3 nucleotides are TGCGCCAGCAGCTTAGGGCCAGGGGGCTCAGGAACTGAAGCTTTCTTT.

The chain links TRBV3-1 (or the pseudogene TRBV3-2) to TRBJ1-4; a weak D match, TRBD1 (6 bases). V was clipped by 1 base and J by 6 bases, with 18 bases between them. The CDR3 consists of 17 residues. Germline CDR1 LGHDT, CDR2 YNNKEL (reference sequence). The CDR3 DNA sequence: TGTGCCAGCAGCCAAGTCGTGGGGGGGGCAGCCGATGAAAAACTGTTTTTT. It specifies CASSQVVGGAADEKLFF.

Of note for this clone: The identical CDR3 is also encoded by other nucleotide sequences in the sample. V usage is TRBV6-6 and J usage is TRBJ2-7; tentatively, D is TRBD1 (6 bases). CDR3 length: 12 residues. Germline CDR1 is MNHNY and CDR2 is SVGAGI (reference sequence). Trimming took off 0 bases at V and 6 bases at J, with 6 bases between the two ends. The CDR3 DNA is TGTGCCAGCAGTTACTCAGGGGGCGAGCAGTACTTC. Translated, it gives CASSYSGGEQYF.

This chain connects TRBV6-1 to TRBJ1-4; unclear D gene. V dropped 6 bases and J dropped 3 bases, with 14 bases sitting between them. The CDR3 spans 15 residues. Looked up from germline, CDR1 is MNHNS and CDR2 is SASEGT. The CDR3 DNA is TGTGCCAGCAGCCAACTCGGGATTGCTAATGAAAAACTGTTTTTT. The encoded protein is CASSQLGIANEKLFF.

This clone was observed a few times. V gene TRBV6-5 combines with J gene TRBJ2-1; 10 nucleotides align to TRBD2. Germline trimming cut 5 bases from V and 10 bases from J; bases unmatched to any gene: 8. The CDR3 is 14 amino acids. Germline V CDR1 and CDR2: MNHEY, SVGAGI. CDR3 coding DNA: TGTGCCAGCAGTCCCCGGACTAGCGGCGGCGAGCAGTTCTTC. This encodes CASSPRTSGGEQFF.